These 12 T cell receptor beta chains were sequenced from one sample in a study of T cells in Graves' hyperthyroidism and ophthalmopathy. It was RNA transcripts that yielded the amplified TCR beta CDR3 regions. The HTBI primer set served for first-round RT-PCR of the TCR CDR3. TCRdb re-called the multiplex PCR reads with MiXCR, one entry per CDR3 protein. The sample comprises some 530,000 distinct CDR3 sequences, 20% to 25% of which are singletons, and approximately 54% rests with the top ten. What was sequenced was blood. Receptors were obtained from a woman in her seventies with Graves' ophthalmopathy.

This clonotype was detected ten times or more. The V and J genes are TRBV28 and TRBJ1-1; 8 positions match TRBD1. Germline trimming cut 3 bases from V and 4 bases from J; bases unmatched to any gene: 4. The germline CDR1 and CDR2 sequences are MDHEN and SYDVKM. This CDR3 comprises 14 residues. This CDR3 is CASSFSGGFTEAFF. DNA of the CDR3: TGTGCCAGCAGTTTTTCAGGGGGCTTCACTGAAGCTTTCTTT.

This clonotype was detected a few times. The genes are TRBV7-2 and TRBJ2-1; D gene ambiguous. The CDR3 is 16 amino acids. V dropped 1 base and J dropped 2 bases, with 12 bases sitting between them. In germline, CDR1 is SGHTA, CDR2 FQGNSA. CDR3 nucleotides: TGTGCCAGCAGCTTAGGCTTGACTCCTACCTACAATGAGCAGTTCTTC. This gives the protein CASSLGLTPTYNEQFF.

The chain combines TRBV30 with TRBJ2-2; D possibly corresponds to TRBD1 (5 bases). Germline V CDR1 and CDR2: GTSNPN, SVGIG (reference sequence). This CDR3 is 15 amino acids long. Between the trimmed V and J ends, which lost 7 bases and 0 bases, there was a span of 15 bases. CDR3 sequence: CASNVQGANTGELFF. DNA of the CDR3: TGTGCCTCCAACGTCCAGGGCGCGAACACCGGGGAGCTGTTTTTT.

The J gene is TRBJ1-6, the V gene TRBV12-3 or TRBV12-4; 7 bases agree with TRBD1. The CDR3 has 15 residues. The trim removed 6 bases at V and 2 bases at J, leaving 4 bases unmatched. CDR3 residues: CASRSTGAYNSPLHF. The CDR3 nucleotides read TGTGCCAGCAGGTCCACAGGGGCCTATAATTCACCCCTCCACTTT.

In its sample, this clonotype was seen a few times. The CDR3 DNA reads TGTGCCAGCATCAAAAGCGGGAGGGGATACAATGAGCAGTTCTTC. This translates into CASIKSGRGYNEQFF. The genes are TRBV7-2 and TRBJ2-1, with 10 bases identical to TRBD2. There are 15 residues in the CDR3. Germline trimming cut 7 bases from V and 4 bases from J; bases unmatched to any gene: 7. Per germline, CDR1 SGHTA and CDR2 FQGNSA. The full variable domain, rest sourced from reference TRBV7-2 and TRBJ2-1, is GAGVSQSPSNKVTEKGKDVELRCDPISGHTALYWYRQSLGQGLEFLIYFQGNSAPDKSGLPSDRFSAERTGGSVSTLTIQRTQQEDSAVYLCASIKSGRGYNEQFFGPGTRLTVL.

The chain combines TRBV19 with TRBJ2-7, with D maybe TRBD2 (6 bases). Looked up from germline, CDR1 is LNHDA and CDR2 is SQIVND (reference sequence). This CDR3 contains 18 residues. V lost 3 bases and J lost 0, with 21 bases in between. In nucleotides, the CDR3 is TGTGCCAGTAGTATGGCGCAGTCAGGCGGAGGGAGCTCCTACGAGCAGTACTTC. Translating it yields CASSMAQSGGGSSYEQYF.

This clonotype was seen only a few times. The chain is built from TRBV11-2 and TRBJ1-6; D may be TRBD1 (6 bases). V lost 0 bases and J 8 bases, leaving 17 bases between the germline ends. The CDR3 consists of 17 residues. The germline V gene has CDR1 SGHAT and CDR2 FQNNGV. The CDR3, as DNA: TGTGCCAGCAGCTTAGATCTGGGCCAGGGGTTTTATTCACCCCTCCACTTT. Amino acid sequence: CASSLDLGQGFYSPLHF.

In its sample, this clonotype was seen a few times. Here the CDR3 reads CASSPQENQPQHF. In DNA, the CDR3 is TGTGCCAGCAGCCCACAGGAGAATCAGCCCCAGCATTTT. V gene TRBV12-3 or TRBV12-4 combines with J gene TRBJ1-5; possibly TRBD1 for D (5 bases). Between the trimmed V and J ends, which lost 6 bases and 4 bases, there was a span of 10 bases. The length of the CDR3 is 13 residues.

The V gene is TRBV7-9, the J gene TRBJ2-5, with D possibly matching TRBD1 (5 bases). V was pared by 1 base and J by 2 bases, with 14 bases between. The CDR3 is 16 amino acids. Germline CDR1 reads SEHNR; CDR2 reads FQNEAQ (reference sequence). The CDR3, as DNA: TGTGCCAGCAGCTTAGACCCAGGGCATCGGCAAGAGACCCAGTACTTC. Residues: CASSLDPGHRQETQYF. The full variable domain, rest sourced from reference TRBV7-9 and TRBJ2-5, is DTGVSQNPRHKITKRGQNVTFRCDPISEHNRLYWYRQTLGQGPEFLTYFQNEAQLEKSRLLSDRFSAERPKGSFSTLEIQRTEQGDSAMYLCASSLDPGHRQETQYFGPGTRLLVL.

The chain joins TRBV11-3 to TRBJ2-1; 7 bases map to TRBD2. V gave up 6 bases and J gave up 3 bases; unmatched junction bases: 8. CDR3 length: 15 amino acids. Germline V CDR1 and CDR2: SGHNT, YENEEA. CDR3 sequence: CASSLPREDYNEQFF. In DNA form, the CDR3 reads TGTGCCAGCAGTCTGCCTCGGGAGGACTACAATGAGCAGTTCTTC.

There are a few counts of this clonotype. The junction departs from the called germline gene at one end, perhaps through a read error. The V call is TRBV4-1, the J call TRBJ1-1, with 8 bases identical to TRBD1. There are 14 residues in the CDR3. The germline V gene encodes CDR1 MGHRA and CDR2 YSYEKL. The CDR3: CASSKDRGDTEAFF. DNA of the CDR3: TGCGCCAGCAGCAAAGACAGGGGTGACACTGAAGCTTTCTTT.

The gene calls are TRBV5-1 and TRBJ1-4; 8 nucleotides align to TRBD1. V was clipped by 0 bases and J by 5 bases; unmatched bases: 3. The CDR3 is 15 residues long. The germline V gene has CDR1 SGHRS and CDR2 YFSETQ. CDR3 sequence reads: CASSLEGQGNEKLFF. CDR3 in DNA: TGCGCCAGCAGCTTGGAAGGACAGGGAAATGAAAAACTGTTTTTT. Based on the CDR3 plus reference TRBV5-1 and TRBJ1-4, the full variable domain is KAGVTQTPRYLIKTRGQQVTLSCSPISGHRSVSWYQQTPGQGLQFLFEYFSETQRNKGNFPGRFSGRQFSNSRSEMNVSTLELGDSALYLCASSLEGQGNEKLFFGSGTQLSVL.